This T cell receptor (beta chain) was sequenced in a study of T cells in Graves' hyperthyroidism and ophthalmopathy. Study overall: Peripheral blood was drawn at first diagnosis, prior to all treatment. General study results and limits: Ophthalmopathy was identified by the model a median about seven months ahead of onset. In blood, most of the thyroid clonotypes expanded above 0.001 were also present.

V dropped 4 bases and J dropped 1 base, with 9 bases sitting between them. Looked up from germline, CDR1 is SGHTA and CDR2 is FQGNSA. The CDR3 is 14 residues long. There were TCR beta CDR3 regions amplified from RNA transcripts. Primed by the HTBI set, a first-round RT-PCR was run on the TCR CDR3. From the multiplex PCR reads, TCRdb called clonotypes with MiXCR, one entry per CDR3 protein. The sample records approximately 330,000 distinct CDR3 sequences, about 20% being singletons. This clonotype was detected only a few times. The target antigen is unknown. The PBMCs were taken from less than 11 ml of fresh peripheral blood.

Sequencing was done on a sample of blood. The chain links TRBV7-2 to TRBJ2-3; no clear D. This clonotype was sampled from a woman between 45 and 65 years old with Graves' hyperthyroidism. The DNA of the CDR3 is TGTGCCAGCAGCTCCTCTAGTGGCACAGATACGCAGTATTTT. It is translated as CASSSSSGTDTQYF.